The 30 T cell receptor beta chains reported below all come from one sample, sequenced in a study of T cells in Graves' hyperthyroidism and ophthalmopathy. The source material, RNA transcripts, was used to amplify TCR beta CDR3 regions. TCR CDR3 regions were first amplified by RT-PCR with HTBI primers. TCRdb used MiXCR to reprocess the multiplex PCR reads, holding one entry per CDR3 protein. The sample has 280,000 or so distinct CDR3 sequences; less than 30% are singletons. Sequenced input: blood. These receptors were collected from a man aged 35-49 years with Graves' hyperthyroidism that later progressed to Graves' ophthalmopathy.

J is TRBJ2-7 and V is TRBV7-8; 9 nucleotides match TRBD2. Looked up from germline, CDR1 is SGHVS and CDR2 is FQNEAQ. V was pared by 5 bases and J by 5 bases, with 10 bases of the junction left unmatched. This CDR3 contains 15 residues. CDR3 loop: CASSPRTSDTDEQYF. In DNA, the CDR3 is TGTGCCAGCAGCCCAAGGACTAGCGATACGGACGAGCAGTACTTC. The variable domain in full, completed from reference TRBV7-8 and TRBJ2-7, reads GAGVSQSPRYKVAKRGQDVALRCDPISGHVSLFWYQQALGQGPEFLTYFQNEAQLDKSGLPSDRFFAERPEGSVSTLKIQRTQQEDSAVYLCASSPRTSDTDEQYFGPGTRLTVT.

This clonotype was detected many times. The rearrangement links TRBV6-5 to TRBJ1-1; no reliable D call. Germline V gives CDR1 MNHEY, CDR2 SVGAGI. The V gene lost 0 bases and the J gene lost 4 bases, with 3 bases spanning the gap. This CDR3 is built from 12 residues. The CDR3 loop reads CASSYSPTEAFF. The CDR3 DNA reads TGTGCCAGCAGTTACTCTCCCACTGAAGCTTTCTTT.

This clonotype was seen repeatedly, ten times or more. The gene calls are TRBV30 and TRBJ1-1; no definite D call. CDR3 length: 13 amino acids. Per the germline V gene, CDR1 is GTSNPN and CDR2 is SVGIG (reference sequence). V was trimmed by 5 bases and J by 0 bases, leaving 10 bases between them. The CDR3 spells CAWAKQLNTEAFF. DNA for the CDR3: TGTGCCTGGGCTAAACAGTTGAACACTGAAGCTTTCTTT.

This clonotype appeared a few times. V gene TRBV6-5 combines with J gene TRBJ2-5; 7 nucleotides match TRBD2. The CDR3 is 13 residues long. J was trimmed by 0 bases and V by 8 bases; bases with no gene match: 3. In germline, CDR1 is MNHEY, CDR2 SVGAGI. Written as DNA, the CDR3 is TGTGCCAGCGTCGGGGGGAACCAAGAGACCCAGTACTTC. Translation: CASVGGNQETQYF.

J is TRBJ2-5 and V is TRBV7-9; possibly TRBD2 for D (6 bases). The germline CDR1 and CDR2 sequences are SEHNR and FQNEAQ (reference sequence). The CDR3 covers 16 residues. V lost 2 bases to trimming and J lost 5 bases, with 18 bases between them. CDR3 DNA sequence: TGTGCCAGCAGCTTAATGGGGTGGACGGGAGTTGAGACCCAGTACTTC. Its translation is CASSLMGWTGVETQYF. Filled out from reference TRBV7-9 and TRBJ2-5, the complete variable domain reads DTGVSQNPRHKITKRGQNVTFRCDPISEHNRLYWYRQTLGQGPEFLTYFQNEAQLEKSRLLSDRFSAERPKGSFSTLEIQRTEQGDSAMYLCASSLMGWTGVETQYFGPGTRLLVL.

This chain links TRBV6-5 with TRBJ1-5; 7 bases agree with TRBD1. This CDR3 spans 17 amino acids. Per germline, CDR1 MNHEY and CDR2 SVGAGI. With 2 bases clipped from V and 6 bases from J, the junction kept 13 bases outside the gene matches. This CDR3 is CASSYSRDSPAAQPQHF. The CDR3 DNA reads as TGTGCCAGCAGTTACAGCCGGGACAGTCCAGCGGCTCAGCCCCAGCATTTT.

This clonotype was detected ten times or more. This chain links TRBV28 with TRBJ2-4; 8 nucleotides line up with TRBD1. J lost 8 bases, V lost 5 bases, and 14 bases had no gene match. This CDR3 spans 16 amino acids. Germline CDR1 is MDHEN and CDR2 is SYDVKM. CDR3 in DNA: TGTGCCAGCAGTGATGGACAGGGTACAAGTGTTGACATTCAGTACTTC. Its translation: CASSDGQGTSVDIQYF.

The CDR3 is CSANDGVSYEQYF. The CDR3, as DNA: TGCAGTGCTAACGACGGCGTCTCCTACGAGCAGTACTTC. The rearrangement uses TRBV20-1 and TRBJ2-7; no clear D. The ends were cut back, 4 bases at V and 0 bases at J, with 10 bases in the middle. This CDR3 is built from 13 residues. Germline V gene lookup returns CDR1 DFQATT and CDR2 SNEGSKA (reference sequence).

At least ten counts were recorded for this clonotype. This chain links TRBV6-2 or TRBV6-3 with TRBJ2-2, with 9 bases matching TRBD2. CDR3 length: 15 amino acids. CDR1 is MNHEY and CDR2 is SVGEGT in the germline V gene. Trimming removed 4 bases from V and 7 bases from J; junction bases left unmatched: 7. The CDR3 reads CASSLVREGNGELFF. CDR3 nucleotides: TGTGCCAGCAGTTTGGTGCGGGAGGGGAACGGGGAGCTGTTTTTT.

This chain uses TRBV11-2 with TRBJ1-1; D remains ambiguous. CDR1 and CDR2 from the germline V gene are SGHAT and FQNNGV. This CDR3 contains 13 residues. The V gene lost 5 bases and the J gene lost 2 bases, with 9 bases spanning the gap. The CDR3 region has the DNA TGTGCCAGCAGCCCAGAGGGTAACACTGAAGCTTTCTTT. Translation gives CASSPEGNTEAFF.

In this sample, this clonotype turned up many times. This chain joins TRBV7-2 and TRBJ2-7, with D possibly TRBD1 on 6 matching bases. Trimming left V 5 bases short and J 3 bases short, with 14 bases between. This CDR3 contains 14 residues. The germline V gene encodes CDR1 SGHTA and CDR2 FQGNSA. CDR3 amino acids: CASSLEDSVYEQYF. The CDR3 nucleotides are TGTGCCAGCAGCCTGGAGGACAGTGTCTACGAGCAGTACTTC. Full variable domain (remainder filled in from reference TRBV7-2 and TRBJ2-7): GAGVSQSPSNKVTEKGKDVELRCDPISGHTALYWYRQSLGQGLEFLIYFQGNSAPDKSGLPSDRFSAERTGGSVSTLTIQRTQQEDSAVYLCASSLEDSVYEQYFGPGTRLTVT.

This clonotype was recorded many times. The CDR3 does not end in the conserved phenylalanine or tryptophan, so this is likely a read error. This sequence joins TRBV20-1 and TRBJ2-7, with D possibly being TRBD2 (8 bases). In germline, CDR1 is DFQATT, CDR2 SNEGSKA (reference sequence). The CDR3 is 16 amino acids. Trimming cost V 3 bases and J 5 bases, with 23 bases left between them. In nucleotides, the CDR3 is TGCAGTGCTAGGGGACAGTCTCGCGGGAGGAGGAACGAGCAGTACCTC. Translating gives CSARGQSRGRRNEQYL.

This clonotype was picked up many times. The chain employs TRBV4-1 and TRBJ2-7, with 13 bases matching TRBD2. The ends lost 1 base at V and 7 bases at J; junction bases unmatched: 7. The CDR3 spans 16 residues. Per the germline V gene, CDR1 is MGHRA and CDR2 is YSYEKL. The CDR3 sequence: CASSQGLGLAGVEQYF. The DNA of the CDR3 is TGCGCCAGCAGCCAAGGACTAGGACTAGCGGGAGTTGAGCAGTACTTC.

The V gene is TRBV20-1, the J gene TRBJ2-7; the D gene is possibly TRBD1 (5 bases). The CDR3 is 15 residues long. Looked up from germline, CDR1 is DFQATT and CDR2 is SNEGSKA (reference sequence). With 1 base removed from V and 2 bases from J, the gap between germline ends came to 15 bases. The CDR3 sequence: CSARAPQGVAYEQYF. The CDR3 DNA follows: TGCAGTGCTAGAGCCCCACAAGGGGTAGCCTACGAGCAGTACTTC.

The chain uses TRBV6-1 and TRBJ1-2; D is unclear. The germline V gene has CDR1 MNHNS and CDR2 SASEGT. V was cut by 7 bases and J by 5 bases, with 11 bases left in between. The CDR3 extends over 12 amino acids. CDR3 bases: TGTGCCAGCAAGGACGGTTCATATGGCTACACCTTC. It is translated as CASKDGSYGYTF.

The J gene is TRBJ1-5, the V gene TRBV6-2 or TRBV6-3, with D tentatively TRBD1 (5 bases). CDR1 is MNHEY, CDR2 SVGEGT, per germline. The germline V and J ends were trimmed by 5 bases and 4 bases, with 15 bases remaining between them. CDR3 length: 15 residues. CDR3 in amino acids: CASSKVGASNQPQHF. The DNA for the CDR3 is TGTGCCAGCAGTAAGGTAGGGGCGAGTAATCAGCCCCAGCATTTT.

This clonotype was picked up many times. The CDR3 sequence: CASSYGSSGTIYEQYF. The DNA for the CDR3 is TGTGCCAGCAGTTACGGGAGTAGCGGGACCATCTACGAGCAGTACTTC. This chain links TRBV6-5 with TRBJ2-7, with TRBD2 matching 8 bases. This CDR3 has 16 residues. V shed 2 bases, J shed 3 bases, and the junction held 9 bases outside the gene matches. Germline V gives CDR1 MNHEY, CDR2 SVGAGI.

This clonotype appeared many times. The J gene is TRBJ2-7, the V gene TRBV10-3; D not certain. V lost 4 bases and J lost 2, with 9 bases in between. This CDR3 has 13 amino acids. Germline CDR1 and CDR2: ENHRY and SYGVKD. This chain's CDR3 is CAISGSLAYEQYF. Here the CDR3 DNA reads TGTGCCATCAGTGGGAGCCTAGCCTACGAGCAGTACTTC.

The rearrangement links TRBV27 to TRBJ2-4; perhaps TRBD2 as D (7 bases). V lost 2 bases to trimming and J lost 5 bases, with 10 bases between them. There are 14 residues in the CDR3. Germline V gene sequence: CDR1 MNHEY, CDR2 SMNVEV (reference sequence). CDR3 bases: TGTGCCAGCAGTTTACGGGGGGCACAAAACATTCAGTACTTC. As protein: CASSLRGAQNIQYF.

The CDR3 spells CASSLTTGKAFF. Written as DNA, the CDR3 is TGTGCCAGCAGTTTAACGACAGGGAAAGCTTTCTTT. The chain carries TRBV12-3 or TRBV12-4 and TRBJ1-1; 7 bases map to TRBD1. The CDR3 loop spans 12 amino acids. The V gene end was trimmed by 2 bases and the J gene end by 9 bases; junction bases not matched to a gene: 3.

This CDR3 reads CATSDFAGGLKNTGELFF. CDR3 coding DNA: TGTGCCACCAGTGATTTTGCAGGGGGCCTCAAGAACACCGGGGAGCTGTTTTTT. The chain has TRBV24-1 and TRBJ2-2; 8 bases fit TRBD1. Unmatched junction bases numbered 7, after V lost 1 base and J lost 1 base. CDR1 is KGHDR and CDR2 is SFDVKD in the germline V gene. The CDR3 loop spans 18 amino acids.

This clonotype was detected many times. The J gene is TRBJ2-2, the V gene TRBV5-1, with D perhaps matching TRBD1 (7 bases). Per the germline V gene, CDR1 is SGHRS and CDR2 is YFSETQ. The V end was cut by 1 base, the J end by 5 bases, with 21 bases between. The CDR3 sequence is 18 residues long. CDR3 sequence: CASSLPHEQGRLTGELFF. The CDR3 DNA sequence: TGCGCCAGCAGCTTGCCCCACGAACAGGGGAGGTTAACCGGGGAGCTGTTTTTT.

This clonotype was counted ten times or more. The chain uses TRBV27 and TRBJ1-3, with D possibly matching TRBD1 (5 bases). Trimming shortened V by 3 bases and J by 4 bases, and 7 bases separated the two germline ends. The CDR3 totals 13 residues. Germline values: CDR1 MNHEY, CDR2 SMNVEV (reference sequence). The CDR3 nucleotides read TGTGCCAGCAGTTTTAGGGGAGGAAACACCATATATTTT. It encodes CASSFRGGNTIYF.

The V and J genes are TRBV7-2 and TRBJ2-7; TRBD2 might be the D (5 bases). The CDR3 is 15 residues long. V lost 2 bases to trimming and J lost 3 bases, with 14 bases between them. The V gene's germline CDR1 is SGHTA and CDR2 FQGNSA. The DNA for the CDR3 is TGTGCCAGCAGCTTAATCACCGCAGCGGACTACGAGCAGTACTTC. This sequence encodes CASSLITAADYEQYF.

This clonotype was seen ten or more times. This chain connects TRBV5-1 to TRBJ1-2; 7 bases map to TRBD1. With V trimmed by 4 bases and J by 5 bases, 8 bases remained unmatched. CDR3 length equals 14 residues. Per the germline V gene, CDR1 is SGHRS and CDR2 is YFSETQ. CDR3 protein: CASSGKGGAYGYTF. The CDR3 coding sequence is TGCGCCAGCAGCGGGAAAGGGGGCGCGTATGGCTACACCTTC.

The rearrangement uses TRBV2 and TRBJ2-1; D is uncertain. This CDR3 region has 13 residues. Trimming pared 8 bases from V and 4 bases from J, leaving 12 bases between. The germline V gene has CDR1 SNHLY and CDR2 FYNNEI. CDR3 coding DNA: TGTGCCAGCCGCGATCCCGGGTACAATGAGCAGTTCTTC. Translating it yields CASRDPGYNEQFF. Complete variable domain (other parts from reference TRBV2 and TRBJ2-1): EPEVTQTPSHQVTQMGQEVILRCVPISNHLYFYWYRQILGQKVEFLVSFYNNEISEKSEIFDDQFSVERPDGSNFTLKIRSTKLEDSAMYFCASRDPGYNEQFFGPGTRLTVL.

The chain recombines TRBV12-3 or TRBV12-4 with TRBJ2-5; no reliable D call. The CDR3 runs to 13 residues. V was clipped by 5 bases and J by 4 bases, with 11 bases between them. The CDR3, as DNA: TGTGCCAGCAGTCCCCGACCCCTAGAGACCCAGTACTTC. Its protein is CASSPRPLETQYF.

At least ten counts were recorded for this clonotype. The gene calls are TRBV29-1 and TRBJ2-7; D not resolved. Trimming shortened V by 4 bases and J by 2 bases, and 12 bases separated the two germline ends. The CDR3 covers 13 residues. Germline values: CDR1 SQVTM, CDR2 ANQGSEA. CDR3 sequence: CSVAGRATYEQYF. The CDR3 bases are TGCAGCGTTGCAGGACGGGCAACCTACGAGCAGTACTTC.

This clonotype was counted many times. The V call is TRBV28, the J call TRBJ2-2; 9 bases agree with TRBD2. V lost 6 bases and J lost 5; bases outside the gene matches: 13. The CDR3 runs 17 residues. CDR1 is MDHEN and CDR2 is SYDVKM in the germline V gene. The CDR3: CASRIQISGSYTGELFF. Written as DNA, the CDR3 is TGTGCCAGCAGGATCCAAATTAGCGGGAGTTATACCGGGGAGCTGTTTTTT.

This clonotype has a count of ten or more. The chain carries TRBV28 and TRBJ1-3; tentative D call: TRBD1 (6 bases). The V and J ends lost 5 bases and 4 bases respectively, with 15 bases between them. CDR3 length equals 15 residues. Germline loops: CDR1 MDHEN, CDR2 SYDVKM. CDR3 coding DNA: TGTGCCAGCAGTGGGGGCGGGGGCCCAGGAAACACCATATATTTT. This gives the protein CASSGGGGPGNTIYF.